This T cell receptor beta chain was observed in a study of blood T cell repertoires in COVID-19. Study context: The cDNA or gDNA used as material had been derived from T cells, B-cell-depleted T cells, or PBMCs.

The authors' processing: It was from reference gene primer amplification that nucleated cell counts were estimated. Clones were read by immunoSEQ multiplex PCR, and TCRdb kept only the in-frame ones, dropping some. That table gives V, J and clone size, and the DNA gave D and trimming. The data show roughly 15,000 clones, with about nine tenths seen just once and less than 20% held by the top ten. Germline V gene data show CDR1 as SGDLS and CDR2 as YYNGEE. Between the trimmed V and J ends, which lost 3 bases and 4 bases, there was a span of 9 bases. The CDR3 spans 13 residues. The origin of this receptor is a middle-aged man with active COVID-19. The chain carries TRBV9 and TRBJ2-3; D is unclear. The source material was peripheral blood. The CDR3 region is CASSGWSPDTQYF. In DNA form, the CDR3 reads TGTGCCAGCAGCGGCTGGAGTCCAGATACGCAGTATTTT.